The 4 T cell receptor beta chains given below trace back to one sample, sequenced in a study of human T cells and chemical hapten exposure. The time point is: patch test 3, about 24 weeks after DPC sensitization. Treatment here: therapeutic diphenylcyclopropenone sensitization with weekly scalp DPC. TCRdb processed the RACE reads anew with MiXCR; each CDR3 protein has one entry. The data contain tens of thousands of distinct CDR3 sequences, about an eighth of them singletons. The sample was whole blood, taken in connection with sensitization to the hapten diphenylcyclopropenone (DPC). The receptor source for this set is a young man with alopecia areata. Some clones in this sample may be carry-over from other donors' samples.

This clonotype has at least ten counts. The rearrangement uses TRBV2 and TRBJ2-5; 10 nucleotides agree with TRBD1. Germline V gene data show CDR1 as SNHLY and CDR2 as FYNNEI. CDR3 length: 15 residues. Trimming took 6 bases from V and 5 from J; bases not matched to a gene: 9. CDR3 protein: CASSVRQGATETQYF. Here the CDR3 DNA reads TGTGCCAGCAGCGTCCGACAGGGGGCGACGGAGACCCAGTACTTC.

The rearrangement uses TRBV5-5 and TRBJ1-1, with a tentative D call TRBD1 (6 bases). V was shortened by 3 bases and J by 1 base, with 10 bases between the two germline ends. CDR1 and CDR2 (germline): SGHKS, YYEKEE (reference sequence). The length of the CDR3 is 14 residues. CDR3 amino acids: CASSSRTANTEAFF. The CDR3 DNA reads as TGTGCCAGCAGCTCCAGGACAGCGAACACTGAAGCTTTCTTT.

The table lists this clonotype with a few counts. The J gene is TRBJ2-3, the V gene TRBV6-5; D is undetermined. From germline, CDR1 is MNHEY and CDR2 SVGAGI. Trimming cost V 6 bases and J 2 bases, with 15 bases left between them. The CDR3 has 15 amino acids. CDR3 in amino acids: CASRLRQGPTDTQYF. CDR3 sequence (DNA): TGTGCCAGCAGGCTTCGACAAGGCCCCACAGATACGCAGTATTTT.

This clonotype has a handful of counts. V usage is TRBV28 and J usage is TRBJ1-2, with unresolved D. Trimming took 0 bases from V and 7 from J, leaving 9 bases between them. Germline V lookup: CDR1 MDHEN, CDR2 SYDVKM. The CDR3 covers 13 residues. This CDR3 is CASSLWAGSGYTF. CDR3 coding DNA: TGTGCCAGCAGTTTATGGGCCGGCTCTGGCTACACCTTC.